One T cell receptor beta chain is described in this entry. Its antigen is undetermined. This sample is drawn from a study of shared clonotypes between healthy human individuals. For each subset, genomic DNA was distributed in equal portions over several immunoSEQ plates. Only in-frame clones appear in the TCRdb table, and some are missing; sequencing was by immunoSEQ multiplex PCR. Here the sample spans over 800,000 clones, 92% being singletons. Study-level results: In having few donors, the study represented limited genetic and exposure-history diversity. The study's rarefaction showed incomplete sorted-subset sequencing despite large depth.

CD8 cells classed as naive were CD45RO-negative and positively selected for CCR7, excluding terminally differentiated effector memory CD45RA+ cells. V was pared by 0 bases and J by 6 bases, with 5 bases between. Germline values: CDR1 SGDLS, CDR2 YYNGEE. This CDR3 comprises 12 residues. Sample: naive CD8+ T cells sorted from blood. The source of this sequence is a man aged 25-45 years in good health. The chain uses TRBV9 and TRBJ2-3; D call uncertain. DNA for the CDR3: TGTGCCAGCAGCGTAGGACCCGATACGCAGTATTTT. It codes for CASSVGPDTQYF.